This T cell receptor beta chain was captured by sequencing in a study of shared clonotypes between healthy human individuals. Findings and limits, study-wide: Blood was the only sampled material, and tissue repertoires likely differ. Several donors held 5% to 5.5% of naive CD4 clonotypes in common. A reduction in generation probabilities was seen for non-shared clonotypes relative to those shared by all four donors.

The naive CD8 subset, CD45RO-negative cells positively selected for CCR7, excluded terminally differentiated effector memory CD45RA+ cells. This clone has a single count. Its specificity is not known. Clones were read by immunoSEQ multiplex PCR, and TCRdb kept only the in-frame ones, dropping some. The sample contains millions of clones, about 92% of which appear only once. This CDR3 contains 13 residues. Between the trimmed V and J ends, which lost 1 base and 7 bases, there was a span of 9 bases. From germline, CDR1 is SGHTA and CDR2 FQGNSA. The chain is built from TRBV7-2 and TRBJ2-3; D might be TRBD1 or TRBD2, each matching 5 bases. The sequencing input was naive CD8+ T cells from PBMCs. The origin of this receptor is a man aged 18 to 29 in good health. Some clones in this sample may be carry-over from other donors' samples. The CDR3 bases are TGTGCCAGCAGCTTAGGGGGGTCCAATACGCAGTATTTT. Translated, it gives CASSLGGSNTQYF.